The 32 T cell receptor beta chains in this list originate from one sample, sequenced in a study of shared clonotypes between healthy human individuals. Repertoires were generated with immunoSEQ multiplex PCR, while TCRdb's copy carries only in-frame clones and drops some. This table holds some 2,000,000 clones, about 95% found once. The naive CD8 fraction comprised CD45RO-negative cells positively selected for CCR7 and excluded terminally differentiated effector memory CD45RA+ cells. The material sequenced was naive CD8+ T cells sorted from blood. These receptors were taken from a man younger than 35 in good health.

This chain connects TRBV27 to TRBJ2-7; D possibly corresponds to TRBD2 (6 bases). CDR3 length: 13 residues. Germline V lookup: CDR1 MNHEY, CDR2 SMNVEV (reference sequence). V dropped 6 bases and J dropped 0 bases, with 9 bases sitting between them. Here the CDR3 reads CASRHGSSYEQYF. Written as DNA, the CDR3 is TGTGCCAGCAGGCACGGGAGCTCCTACGAGCAGTACTTC.

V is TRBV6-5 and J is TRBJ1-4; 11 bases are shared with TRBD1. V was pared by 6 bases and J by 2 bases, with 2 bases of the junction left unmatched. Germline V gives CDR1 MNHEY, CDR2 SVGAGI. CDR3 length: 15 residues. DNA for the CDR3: TGTGCCAGCAGCGGACAGGGGGCGACTAATGAAAAACTGTTTTTT. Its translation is CASSGQGATNEKLFF.

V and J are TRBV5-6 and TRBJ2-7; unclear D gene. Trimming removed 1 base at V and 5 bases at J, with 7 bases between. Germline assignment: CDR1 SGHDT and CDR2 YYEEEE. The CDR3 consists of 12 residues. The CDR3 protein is CASSLSPDEQYF. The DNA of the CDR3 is TGTGCCAGCAGCTTGAGTCCGGACGAGCAGTACTTC.

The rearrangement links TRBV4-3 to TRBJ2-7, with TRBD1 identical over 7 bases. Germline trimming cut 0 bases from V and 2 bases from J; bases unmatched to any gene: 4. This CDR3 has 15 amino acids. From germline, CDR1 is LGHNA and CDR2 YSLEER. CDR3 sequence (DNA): TGCGCCAGCAGCCAAGAAAGGCAGGGGGCCTACGAGCAGTACTTC. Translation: CASSQERQGAYEQYF.

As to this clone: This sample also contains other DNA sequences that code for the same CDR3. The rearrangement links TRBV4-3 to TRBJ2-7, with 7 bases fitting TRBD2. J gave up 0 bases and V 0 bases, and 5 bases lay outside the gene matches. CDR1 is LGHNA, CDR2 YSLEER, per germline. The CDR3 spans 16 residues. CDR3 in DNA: TGCGCCAGCAGCCAAGACCGGGCTAGCGGCTCCTACGAGCAGTACTTC. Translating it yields CASSQDRASGSYEQYF.

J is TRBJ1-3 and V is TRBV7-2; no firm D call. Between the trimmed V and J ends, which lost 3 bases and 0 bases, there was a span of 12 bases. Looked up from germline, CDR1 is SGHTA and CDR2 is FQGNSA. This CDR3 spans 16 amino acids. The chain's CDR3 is CASSFNPGISGNTIYF. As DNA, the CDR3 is TGTGCCAGCAGCTTCAATCCGGGGATCTCTGGAAACACCATATATTTT.

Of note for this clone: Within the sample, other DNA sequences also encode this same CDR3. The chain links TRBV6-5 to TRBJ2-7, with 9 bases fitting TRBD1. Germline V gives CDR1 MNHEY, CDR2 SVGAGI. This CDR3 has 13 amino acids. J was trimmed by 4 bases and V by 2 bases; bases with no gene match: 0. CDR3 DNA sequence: TGTGCCAGCAGTTACGGGACAGGGTACGAGCAGTACTTC. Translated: CASSYGTGYEQYF.

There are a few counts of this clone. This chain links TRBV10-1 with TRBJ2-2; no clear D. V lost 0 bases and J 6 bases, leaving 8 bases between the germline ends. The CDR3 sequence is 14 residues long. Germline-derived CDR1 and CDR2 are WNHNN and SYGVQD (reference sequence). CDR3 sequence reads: CASSESFWSGELFF. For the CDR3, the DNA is TGCGCCAGCAGTGAGTCGTTCTGGTCCGGGGAGCTGTTTTTT.

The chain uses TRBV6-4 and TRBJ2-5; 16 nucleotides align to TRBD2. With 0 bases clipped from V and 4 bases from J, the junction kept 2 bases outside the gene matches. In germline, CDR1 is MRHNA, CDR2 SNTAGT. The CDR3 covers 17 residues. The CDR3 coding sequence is TGTGCCAGCAGTGACTCGGGACTAGCGGGAGGGCGAGAGACCCAGTACTTC. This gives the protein CASSDSGLAGGRETQYF.

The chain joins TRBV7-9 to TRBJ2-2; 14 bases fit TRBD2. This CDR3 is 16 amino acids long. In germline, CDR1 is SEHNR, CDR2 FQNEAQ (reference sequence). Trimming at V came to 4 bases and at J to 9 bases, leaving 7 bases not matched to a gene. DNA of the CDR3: TGTGCCAGCAGCTCGGGACTAGCGGGAGATAAACGGGAGCTGTTTTTT. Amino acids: CASSSGLAGDKRELFF.

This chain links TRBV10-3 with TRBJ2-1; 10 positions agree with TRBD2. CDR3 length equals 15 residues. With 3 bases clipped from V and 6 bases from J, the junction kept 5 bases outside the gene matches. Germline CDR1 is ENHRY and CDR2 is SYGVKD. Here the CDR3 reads CAISDVAGGFNEQFF. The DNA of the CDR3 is TGTGCCATCAGTGACGTAGCGGGAGGATTCAATGAGCAGTTCTTC.

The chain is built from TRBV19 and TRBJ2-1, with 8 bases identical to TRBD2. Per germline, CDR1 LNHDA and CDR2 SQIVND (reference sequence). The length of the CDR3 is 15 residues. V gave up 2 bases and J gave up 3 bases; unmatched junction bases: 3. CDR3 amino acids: CASSISGGYYNEQFF. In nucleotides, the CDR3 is TGTGCCAGTAGTATATCGGGAGGGTACTACAATGAGCAGTTCTTC.

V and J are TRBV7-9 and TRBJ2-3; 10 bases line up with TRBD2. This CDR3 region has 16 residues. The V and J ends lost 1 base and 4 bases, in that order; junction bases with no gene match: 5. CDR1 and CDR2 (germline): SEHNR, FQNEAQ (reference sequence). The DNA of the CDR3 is TGTGCCAGCAGCTTAGTTCTAGCGGGAGCCCCAGATACGCAGTATTTT. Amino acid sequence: CASSLVLAGAPDTQYF.

The CDR3 protein is CASSLGESTEAFF. The CDR3 region has the DNA TGTGCCAGCAGCCTAGGGGAGAGCACTGAAGCTTTCTTT. V is TRBV11-1 and J is TRBJ1-1; D perhaps matches TRBD1 (5 bases). Germline CDR1 reads SGHAT; CDR2 reads FQDESV (reference sequence). V was cut by 5 bases and J by 4 bases, with 11 bases left in between. This CDR3 comprises 13 residues.

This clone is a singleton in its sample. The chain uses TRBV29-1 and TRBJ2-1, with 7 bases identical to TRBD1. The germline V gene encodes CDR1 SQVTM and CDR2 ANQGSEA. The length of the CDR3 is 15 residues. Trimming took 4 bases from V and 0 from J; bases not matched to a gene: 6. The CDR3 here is CSVAGTEPSYNEQFF. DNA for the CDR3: TGCAGCGTTGCGGGGACAGAGCCCTCCTACAATGAGCAGTTCTTC.

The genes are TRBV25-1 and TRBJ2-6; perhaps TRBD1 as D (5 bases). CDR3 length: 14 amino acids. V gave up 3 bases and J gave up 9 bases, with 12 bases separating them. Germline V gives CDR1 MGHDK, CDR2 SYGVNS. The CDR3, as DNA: TGTGCCAGCAGTGACAGGGAAGGCGGCAACGTCCTGACTTTC. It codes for CASSDREGGNVLTF.

CDR3 sequence: CASSQIEGTAYYGYTF. For the CDR3, the DNA is TGTGCCAGCAGCCAGATAGAGGGGACAGCCTATTATGGCTACACCTTC. The V gene is TRBV7-2, the J gene TRBJ1-2; 7 bases are a match to TRBD1. CDR3 length equals 16 residues. The germline CDR1 and CDR2 sequences are SGHTA and FQGNSA. V gave up 5 bases and J gave up 5 bases; unmatched junction bases: 14.

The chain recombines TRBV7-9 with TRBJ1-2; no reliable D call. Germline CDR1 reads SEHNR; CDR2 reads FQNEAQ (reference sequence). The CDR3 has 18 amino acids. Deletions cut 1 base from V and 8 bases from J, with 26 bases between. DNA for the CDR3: TGTGCCAGCAGCTTAGGGCTTGTAGGGTCAGGTGGAATCTACGGCTACACCTTC. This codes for CASSLGLVGSGGIYGYTF. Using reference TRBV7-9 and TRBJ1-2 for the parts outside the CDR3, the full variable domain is DTGVSQNPRHKITKRGQNVTFRCDPISEHNRLYWYRQTLGQGPEFLTYFQNEAQLEKSRLLSDRFSAERPKGSFSTLEIQRTEQGDSAMYLCASSLGLVGSGGIYGYTFGSGTRLTVV.

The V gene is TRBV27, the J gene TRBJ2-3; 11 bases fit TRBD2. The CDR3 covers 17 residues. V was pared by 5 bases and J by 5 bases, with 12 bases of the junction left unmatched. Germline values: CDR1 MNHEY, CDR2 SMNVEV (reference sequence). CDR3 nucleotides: TGTGCCAGCAGTCCTCATCGACTAGCGGGAACCGGAGATACGCAGTATTTT. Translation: CASSPHRLAGTGDTQYF.

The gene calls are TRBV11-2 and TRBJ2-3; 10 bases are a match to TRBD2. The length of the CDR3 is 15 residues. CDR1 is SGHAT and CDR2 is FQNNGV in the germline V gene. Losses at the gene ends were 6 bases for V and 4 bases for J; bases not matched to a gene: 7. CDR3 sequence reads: CASSTAAGGPDTQYF. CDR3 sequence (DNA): TGTGCCAGCAGTACCGCAGCGGGGGGGCCAGATACGCAGTATTTT.

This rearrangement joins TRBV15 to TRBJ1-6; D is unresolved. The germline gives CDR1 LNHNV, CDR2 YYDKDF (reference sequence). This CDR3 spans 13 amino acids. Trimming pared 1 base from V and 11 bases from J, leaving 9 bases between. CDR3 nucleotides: TGTGCCACCAGCAGAGTGACGGGCGCACCCCTCCACTTT. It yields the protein CATSRVTGAPLHF.

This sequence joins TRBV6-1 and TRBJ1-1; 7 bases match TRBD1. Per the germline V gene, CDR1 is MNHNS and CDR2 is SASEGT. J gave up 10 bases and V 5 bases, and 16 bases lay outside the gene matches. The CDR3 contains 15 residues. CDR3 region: CASSPTTIGGGRAFF. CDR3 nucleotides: TGTGCCAGCAGTCCGACGACCATAGGGGGCGGTCGAGCTTTCTTT.

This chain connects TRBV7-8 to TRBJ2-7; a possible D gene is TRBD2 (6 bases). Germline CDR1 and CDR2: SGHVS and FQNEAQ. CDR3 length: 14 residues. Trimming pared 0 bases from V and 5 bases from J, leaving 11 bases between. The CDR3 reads CASSLAEGPHEQYF. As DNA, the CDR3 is TGTGCCAGCAGCTTAGCGGAGGGCCCCCACGAGCAGTACTTC. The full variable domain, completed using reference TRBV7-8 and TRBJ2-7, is GAGVSQSPRYKVAKRGQDVALRCDPISGHVSLFWYQQALGQGPEFLTYFQNEAQLDKSGLPSDRFFAERPEGSVSTLKIQRTQQEDSAVYLCASSLAEGPHEQYFGPGTRLTVT.

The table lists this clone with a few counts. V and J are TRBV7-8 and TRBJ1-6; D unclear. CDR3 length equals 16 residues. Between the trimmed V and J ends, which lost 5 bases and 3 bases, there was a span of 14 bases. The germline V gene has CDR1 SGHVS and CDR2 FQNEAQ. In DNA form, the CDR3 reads TGTGCCAGCAGCCAACCTACGGCACTCTATAATTCACCCCTCCACTTT. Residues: CASSQPTALYNSPLHF.

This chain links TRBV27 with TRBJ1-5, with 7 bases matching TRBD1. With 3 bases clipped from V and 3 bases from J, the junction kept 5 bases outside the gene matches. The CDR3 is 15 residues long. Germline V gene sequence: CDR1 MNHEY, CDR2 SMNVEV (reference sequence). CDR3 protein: CASSFGQADNQPQHF. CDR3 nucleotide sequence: TGTGCCAGCAGTTTTGGACAGGCCGACAATCAGCCCCAGCATTTT.

In DNA form, the CDR3 reads TGCGCCAGCAGCCAAACACCGGGACAGATCCTCTATGGCTACACCTTC. Translating it yields CASSQTPGQILYGYTF. The chain employs TRBV4-1 and TRBJ1-2, with 7 bases lining up with TRBD1. With V trimmed by 2 bases and J by 4 bases, 10 bases remained unmatched. Germline loops: CDR1 MGHRA, CDR2 YSYEKL. CDR3 length equals 16 residues.

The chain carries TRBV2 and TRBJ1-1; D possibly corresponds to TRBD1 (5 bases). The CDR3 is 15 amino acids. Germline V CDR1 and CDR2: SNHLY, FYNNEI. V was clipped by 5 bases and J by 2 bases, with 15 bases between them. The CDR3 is CASSTSGGANTEAFF. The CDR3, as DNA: TGTGCCAGCAGTACTTCTGGCGGGGCCAACACTGAAGCTTTCTTT.

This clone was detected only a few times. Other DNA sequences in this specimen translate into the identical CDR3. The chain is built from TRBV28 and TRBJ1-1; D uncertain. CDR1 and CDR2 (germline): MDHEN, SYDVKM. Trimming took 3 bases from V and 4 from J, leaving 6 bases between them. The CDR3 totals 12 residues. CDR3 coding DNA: TGTGCCAGCAGTTTGGGGAGCACTGAAGCTTTCTTT. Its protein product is CASSLGSTEAFF.

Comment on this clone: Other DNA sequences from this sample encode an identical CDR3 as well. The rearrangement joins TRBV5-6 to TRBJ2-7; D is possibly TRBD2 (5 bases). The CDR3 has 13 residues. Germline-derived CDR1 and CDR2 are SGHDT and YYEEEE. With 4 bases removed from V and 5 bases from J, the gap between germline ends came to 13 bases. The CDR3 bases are TGTGCCAGCAGCCTCGGGTCCGGGGACGAGCAGTACTTC. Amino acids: CASSLGSGDEQYF.

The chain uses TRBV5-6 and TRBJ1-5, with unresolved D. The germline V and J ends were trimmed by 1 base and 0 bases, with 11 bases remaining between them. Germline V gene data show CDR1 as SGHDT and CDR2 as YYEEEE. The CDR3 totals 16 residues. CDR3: CASSLSAAYSNQPQHF. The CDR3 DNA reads TGTGCCAGCAGCTTGTCGGCGGCATATAGCAATCAGCCCCAGCATTTT. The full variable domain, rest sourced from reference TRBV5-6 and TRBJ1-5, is DAGVTQSPTHLIKTRGQQVTLRCSPKSGHDTVSWYQQALGQGPQFIFQYYEEEERQRGNFPDRFSGHQFPNYSSELNVNALLLGDSALYLCASSLSAAYSNQPQHFGDGTRLSIL.

The DNA for the CDR3 is TGTGCCAGCAGTGAGGGACAGGGTGCGTGGAATTCACCCCTCCACTTT. As protein: CASSEGQGAWNSPLHF. The chain employs TRBV2 and TRBJ1-6, with 9 bases lining up with TRBD1. Germline values: CDR1 SNHLY, CDR2 FYNNEI. Trimming at V came to 3 bases and at J to 7 bases, leaving 7 bases not matched to a gene. The CDR3 consists of 16 residues.

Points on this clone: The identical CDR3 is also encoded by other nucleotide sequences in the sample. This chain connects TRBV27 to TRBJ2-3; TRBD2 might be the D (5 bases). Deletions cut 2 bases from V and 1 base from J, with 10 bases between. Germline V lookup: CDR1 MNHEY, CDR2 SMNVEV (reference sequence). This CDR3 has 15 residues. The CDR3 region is CASSLGVSGTDTQYF. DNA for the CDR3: TGTGCCAGCAGTTTAGGGGTTAGCGGCACAGATACGCAGTATTTT.